This entry lists 5 T cell receptor beta chains sequenced from one sample in a study of cytomegalovirus exposure and HLA in healthy donors. The PCR employed 60 Vbeta primers together with 13 Jbeta primers. Clones were sequenced by immunoSEQ multiplex PCR, and TCRdb holds only the in-frame ones, with some missing. The table includes some 160,000 clones, 80% to 90% detected once. Sequencing was done on a sample of PBMCs. All receptors derive from a woman aged 18-29 years in good health and CMV-seronegative.

The V and J genes are TRBV5-4 and TRBJ2-5; D remains unclear. The germline V and J ends were trimmed by 0 bases and 5 bases, with 11 bases remaining between them. Germline loops: CDR1 SGHNT, CDR2 YYREEE (reference sequence). The CDR3 length is 14 residues. The CDR3 DNA follows: TGTGCCAGCAGCTTGGGCCGAAGCTGGGAGACCCAGTACTTC. Translation gives CASSLGRSWETQYF.

Only one count was recorded for this clone. The rearrangement links TRBV19 to TRBJ1-1, with 9 bases matching TRBD1. V gave up 3 bases and J gave up 3 bases; unmatched junction bases: 8. This CDR3 spans 16 amino acids. Germline CDR1 reads LNHDA; CDR2 reads SQIVND (reference sequence). The CDR3 nucleotides are TGTGCCAGTAGTATGGGACAGGGTTCAGGTTACACTGAAGCTTTCTTT. Protein sequence: CASSMGQGSGYTEAFF.

This clone was found a few times. This chain uses TRBV5-1 with TRBJ1-1, with TRBD1 matching 8 bases. Germline CDR1 SGHRS, CDR2 YFSETQ. The CDR3 runs to 15 residues. The V segment lost 4 bases and the J segment 7 bases; nucleotides outside the gene matches: 12. CDR3 nucleotides: TGCGCCAGCAGCCCGAATCCACAGGGGGAAGATGAAGCTTTCTTT. It encodes CASSPNPQGEDEAFF.

V is TRBV5-1 and J is TRBJ2-7, with TRBD1 matching over 11 bases. The CDR3 length is 16 residues. Germline lookup yields CDR1 SGHRS and CDR2 YFSETQ. V lost 4 bases and J lost 0; bases outside the gene matches: 6. In DNA form, the CDR3 reads TGCGCCAGCAGCACCGGACAGGGGGCGAGCTCCTACGAGCAGTACTTC. Translating gives CASSTGQGASSYEQYF.

The J gene is TRBJ1-5, the V gene TRBV19; weak D call: TRBD1 (5 bases). The CDR3 length is 17 residues. CDR1 is LNHDA and CDR2 is SQIVND in the germline V gene (reference sequence). V shed 4 bases and J shed 1 base, with 17 bases lying between them. The CDR3 sequence: CASSRGFGTSSNQPQHF. The CDR3 coding sequence is TGTGCCAGTAGTAGGGGGTTCGGGACTTCCAGCAATCAGCCCCAGCATTTT.